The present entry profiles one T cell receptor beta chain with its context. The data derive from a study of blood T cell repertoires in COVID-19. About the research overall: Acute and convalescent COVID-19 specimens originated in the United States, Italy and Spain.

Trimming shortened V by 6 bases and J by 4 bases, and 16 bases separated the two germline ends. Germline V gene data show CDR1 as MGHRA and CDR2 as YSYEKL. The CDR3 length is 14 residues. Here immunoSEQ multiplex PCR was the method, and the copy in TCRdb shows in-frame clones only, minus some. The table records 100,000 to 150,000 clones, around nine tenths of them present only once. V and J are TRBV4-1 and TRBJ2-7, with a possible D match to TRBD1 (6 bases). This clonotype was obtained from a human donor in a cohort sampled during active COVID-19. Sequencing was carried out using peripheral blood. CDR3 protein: CASSVGRGGYEQYF. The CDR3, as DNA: TGCGCCAGCAGTGTGGGCAGGGGCGGATACGAGCAGTACTTC.